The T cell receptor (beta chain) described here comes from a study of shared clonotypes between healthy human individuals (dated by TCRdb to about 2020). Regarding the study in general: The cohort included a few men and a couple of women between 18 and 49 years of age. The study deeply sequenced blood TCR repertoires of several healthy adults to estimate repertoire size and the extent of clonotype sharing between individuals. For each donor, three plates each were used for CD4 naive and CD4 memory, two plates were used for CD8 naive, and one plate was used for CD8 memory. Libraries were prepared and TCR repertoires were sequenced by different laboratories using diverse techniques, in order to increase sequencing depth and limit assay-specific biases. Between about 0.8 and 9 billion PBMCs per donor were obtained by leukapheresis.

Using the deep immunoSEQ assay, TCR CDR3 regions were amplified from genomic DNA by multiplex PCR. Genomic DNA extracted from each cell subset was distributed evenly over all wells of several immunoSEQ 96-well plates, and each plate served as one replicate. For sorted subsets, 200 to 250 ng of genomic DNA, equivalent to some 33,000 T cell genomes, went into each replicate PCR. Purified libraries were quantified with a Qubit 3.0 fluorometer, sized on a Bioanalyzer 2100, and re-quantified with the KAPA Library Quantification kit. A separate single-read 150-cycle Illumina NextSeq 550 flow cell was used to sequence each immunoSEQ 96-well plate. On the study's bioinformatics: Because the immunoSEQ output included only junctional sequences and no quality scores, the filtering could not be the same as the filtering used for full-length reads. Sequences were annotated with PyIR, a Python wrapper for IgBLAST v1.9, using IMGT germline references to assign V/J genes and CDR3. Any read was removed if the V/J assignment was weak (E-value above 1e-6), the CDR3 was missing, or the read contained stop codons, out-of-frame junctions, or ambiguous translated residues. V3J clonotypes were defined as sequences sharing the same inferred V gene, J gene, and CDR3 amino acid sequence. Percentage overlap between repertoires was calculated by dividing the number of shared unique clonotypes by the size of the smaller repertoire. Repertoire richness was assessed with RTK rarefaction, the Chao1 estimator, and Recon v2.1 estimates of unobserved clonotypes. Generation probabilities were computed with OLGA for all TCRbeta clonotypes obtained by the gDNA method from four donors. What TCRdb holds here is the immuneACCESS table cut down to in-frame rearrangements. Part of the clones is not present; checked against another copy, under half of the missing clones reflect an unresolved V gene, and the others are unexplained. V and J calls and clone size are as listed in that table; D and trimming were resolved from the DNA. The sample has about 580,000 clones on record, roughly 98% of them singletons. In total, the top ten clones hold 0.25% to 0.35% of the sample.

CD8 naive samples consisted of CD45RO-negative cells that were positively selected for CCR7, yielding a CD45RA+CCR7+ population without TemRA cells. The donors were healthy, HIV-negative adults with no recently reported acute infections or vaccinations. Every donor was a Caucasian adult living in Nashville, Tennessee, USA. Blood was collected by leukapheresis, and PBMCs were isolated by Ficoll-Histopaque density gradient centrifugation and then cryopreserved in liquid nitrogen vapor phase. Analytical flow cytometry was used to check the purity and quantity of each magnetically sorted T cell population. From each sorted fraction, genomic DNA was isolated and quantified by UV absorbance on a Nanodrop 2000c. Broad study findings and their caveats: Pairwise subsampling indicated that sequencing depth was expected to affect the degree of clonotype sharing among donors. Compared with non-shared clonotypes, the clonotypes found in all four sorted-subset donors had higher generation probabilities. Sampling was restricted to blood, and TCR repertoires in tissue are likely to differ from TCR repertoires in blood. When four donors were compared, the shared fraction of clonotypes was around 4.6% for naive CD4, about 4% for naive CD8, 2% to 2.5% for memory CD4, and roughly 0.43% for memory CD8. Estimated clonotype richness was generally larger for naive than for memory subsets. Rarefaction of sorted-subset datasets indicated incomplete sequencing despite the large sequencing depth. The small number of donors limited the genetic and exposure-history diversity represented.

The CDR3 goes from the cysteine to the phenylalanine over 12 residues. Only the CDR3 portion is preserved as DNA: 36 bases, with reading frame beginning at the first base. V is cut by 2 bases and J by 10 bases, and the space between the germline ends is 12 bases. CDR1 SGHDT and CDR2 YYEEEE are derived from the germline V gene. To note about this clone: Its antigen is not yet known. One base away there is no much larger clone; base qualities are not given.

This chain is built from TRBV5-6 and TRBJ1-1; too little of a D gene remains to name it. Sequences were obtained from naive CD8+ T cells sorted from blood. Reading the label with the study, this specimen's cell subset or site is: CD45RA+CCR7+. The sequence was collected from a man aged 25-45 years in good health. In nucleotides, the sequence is TGTGCCAGCAGCTTAGATCTTGGTCCAGCTTTCTTT. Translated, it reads CASSLDLGPAFF.